The source of this T cell receptor beta chain is a study of T cell responses to AZD1222 COVID-19 vaccine. Study-level results: Spike-specific TCR breadth and depth both grew after two AZD1222 doses.

A note on this clone: What it recognizes is unknown.

The table came from immunoSEQ multiplex PCR; TCRdb's copy has only in-frame clones and leaves some out. The sample consists of approximately 270,000 clones, roughly 93% of them appearing once. The material was peripheral blood, obtained 28 days after the second AZD1222 dose. The clonotype originates from an adult who received the AZD1222 COVID-19 vaccine.

The CDR3 region has the DNA TGTGCCAGCAGCTCTACTAGCGGGAGCGGAGCGTCCTACAATGAGCAGTTCTTC. Its protein is CASSSTSGSGASYNEQFF. J is TRBJ2-1 and V is TRBV11-2; TRBD2 matches 11 bases. The germline gives CDR1 SGHAT, CDR2 FQNNGV. CDR3 length equals 18 residues. V trimming: 4 bases; J trimming: 1 base; junction bases outside the gene matches: 9. The full variable domain, rest sourced from reference TRBV11-2 and TRBJ2-1, is EAGVAQSPRYKIIEKRQSVAFWCNPISGHATLYWYQQILGQGPKLLIQFQNNGVVDDSQLPKDRFSAERLKGVDSTLKIQPAKLEDSAVYLCASSSTSGSGASYNEQFFGPGTRLTVL.